The T cell receptor (beta chain) described here comes from a study of T cells after yellow fever vaccination. 5'RACE template switching produced TCR cDNA carrying a universal primer site and UMIs. TCRdb re-called the 5' RACE reads through MiXCR, storing one row per CDR3 protein. The sample has approximately 550,000 distinct CDR3 sequences; roughly 14% are singletons. Notes on this clonotype: Its cognate antigen is unknown.

General study results and limits: Abundant bulk-derived clonotypes could contaminate FACS-sorted repertoires. Subsequent to the booster, the majority of primary-vaccination clones reappeared (roughly 97% CD4, 88% CD8).

This sequence originates from a young man who received the YFV17D yellow fever vaccine. The sequencing here drew on PBMCs, taken on the day of the yellow fever booster vaccination.

The chain's CDR3 is CAITALAGGSTDTQYF. The CDR3 DNA follows: TGTGCCATCACCGCTCTAGCGGGGGGGAGCACAGATACGCAGTATTTT. The chain links TRBV10-3 to TRBJ2-3; 12 bases map to TRBD2. CDR3 size: 16 residues. Trimming cost V 7 bases and J 0 bases; bases outside gene matches: 5. CDR1 is ENHRY, CDR2 SYGVKD, per germline.